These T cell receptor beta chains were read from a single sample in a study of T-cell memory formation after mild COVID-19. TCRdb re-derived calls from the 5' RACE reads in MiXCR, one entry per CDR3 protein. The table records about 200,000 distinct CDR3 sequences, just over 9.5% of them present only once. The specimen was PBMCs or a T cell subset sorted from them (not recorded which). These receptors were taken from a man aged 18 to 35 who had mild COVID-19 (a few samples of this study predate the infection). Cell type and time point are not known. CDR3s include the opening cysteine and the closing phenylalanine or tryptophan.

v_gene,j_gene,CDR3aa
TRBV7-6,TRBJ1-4,CASSSRRATNEKLFF
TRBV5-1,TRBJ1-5,CASSEGSIPNQPQHF
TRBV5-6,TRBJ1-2,CASSGGDGGYTF
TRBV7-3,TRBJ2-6,CASSLDSGANVLTF
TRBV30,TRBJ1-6,CAWKIAGFNYNSPLHF
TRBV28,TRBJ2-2,CASSFPNTGELFF
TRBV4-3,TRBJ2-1,CASSQESNGGYNEQFF
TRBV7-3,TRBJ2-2,CASSLLGLGNTGELFF
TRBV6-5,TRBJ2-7,CASSRDRDVQYF
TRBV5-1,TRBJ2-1,CASSPTGDPYNEQFF
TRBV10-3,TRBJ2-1,CAISGSIENEQFF
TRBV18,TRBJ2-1,CASSPPSGGDNEQFF
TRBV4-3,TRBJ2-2,CASSLGTSGGAGTGELFF
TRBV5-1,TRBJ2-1,CASSFAGITEQFF
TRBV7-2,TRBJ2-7,CASSLVGTGLGGQYF
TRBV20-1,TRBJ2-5,CSASGGVEETQYF
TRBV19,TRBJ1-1,CASSTTGQGTEAFF
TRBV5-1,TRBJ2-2,CASGPVFGHTNTGELFF
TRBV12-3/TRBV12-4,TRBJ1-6,CASRPTGATRSPLHF
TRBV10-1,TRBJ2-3,CASSTGTGAADTQYF
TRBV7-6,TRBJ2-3,CASSPTPATDTQYF
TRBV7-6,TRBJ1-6,CASSRSEGRVGSPLHF
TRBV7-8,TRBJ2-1,CASSLPLRGGALYQFF
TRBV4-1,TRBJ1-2,CASSRPGENYGYTF
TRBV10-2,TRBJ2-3,CAASRSTDTQYF
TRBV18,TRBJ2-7,CASSPVGTSIYEQYF
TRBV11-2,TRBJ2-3,CASSLAAYTDTQYF
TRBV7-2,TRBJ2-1,CASSLRLAGREQFF
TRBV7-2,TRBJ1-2,CASSLLVGRETGYTF
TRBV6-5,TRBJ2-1,CASSGREQLAYNEQFF
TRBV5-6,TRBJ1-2,CASRQRTGYTF
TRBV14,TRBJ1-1,CASSPGQGYYTEAFF
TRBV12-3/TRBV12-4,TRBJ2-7,CASSLLRREQYF
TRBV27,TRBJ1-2,CASRNTGSYGYTF
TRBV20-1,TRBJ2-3,CSSNQGAWGTDTQYF
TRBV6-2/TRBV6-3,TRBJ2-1,CASSYSAGPLVNEQFF
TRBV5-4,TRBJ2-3,CASSSSLAGGSTDTQYF
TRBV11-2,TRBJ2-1,CASSPRGAFTYNEQFF
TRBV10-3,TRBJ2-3,CAIRTTSLATPDTQYF
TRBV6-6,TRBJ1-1,CASSEQGNTEAFF
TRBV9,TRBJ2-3,CASSAAGSTDTQYF
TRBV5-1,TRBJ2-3,CASSYLTGGRTDTQYF
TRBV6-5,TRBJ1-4,CASSYGLGEKLFF
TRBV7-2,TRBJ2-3,CASSLRVQSTDTQYF
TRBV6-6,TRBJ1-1,CATWRRDMNTEAFF
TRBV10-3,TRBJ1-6,CAISTTGRNSPLHF
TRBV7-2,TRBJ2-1,CASSFMGQGANEQFF
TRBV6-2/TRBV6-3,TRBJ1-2,CASSTGGGYTF
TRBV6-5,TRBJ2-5,CASSWLRASRPQETQYF
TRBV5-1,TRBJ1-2,CASSSDANYGYTF
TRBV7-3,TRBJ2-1,CASSLSGSSYNEQFF
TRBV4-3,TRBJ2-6,CASSQMSGANVLTF